This paragraph reports one T cell receptor beta chain. Its antigen remains unidentified. It was second doses at about 4 or about 12 weeks that were pooled. Profiled with immunoSEQ multiplex PCR; TCRdb holds only in-frame clones, not every one. The sample shows some 56,000 clones, roughly 89% of them seen only once. This CDR3 has 11 residues. V was shortened by 6 bases and J by 14 bases, with 14 bases between the two germline ends. Per germline, CDR1 SGHTA and CDR2 FQGNSA. These data originate in a study of T cell responses to AZD1222 COVID-19 vaccine. Overall study findings and caveats: In the spike-specific TCR repertoire, nearly half reportedly target unmutated variant regions.

The material was peripheral blood, obtained 28 days after the second AZD1222 dose. The clonotype comes from an adult who received the AZD1222 COVID-19 vaccine. The gene calls are TRBV7-2 and TRBJ1-5, with a weak D call TRBD1 (5 bases). The CDR3 sequence is CASSRDSGKHF. CDR3 DNA sequence: TGTGCCAGCAGTCGGGACTCAGGCAAGCATTTT.